The 17 T cell receptor beta chains presented below share a single source sample, sequenced in a study of blood T cell repertoires in COVID-19. TCRdb keeps only in-frame clones here, not all; method: immunoSEQ multiplex PCR. Of approximately 96,000 clones in the sample, over 85% were seen once. The specimen sequenced was peripheral blood. The receptors were sampled from a human donor with COVID-19, enrolled during active disease. The donor label of this sample is uncertain.

The CDR3 loop reads CASSLGGDGGELFF. In nucleotides, the CDR3 is TGTGCCAGCAGCTTAGGGGGCGATGGCGGGGAGCTGTTTTTT. The chain uses TRBV7-3 and TRBJ2-2, with TRBD1 as a possible D gene (6 bases). CDR1 SGHTA and CDR2 FQGTGA come from the germline V gene. This CDR3 contains 14 residues. V was shortened by 2 bases and J by 7 bases, with 11 bases between the two germline ends.

The chain couples TRBV6-5 to TRBJ2-1; 8 bases are a match to TRBD1. Germline-derived CDR1 and CDR2 are MNHEY and SVGAGI. CDR3 length equals 15 residues. V lost 6 bases and J lost 0; bases outside the gene matches: 4. CDR3 region: CASRKDRASYNEQFF. CDR3 in DNA: TGTGCCAGCAGAAAGGACAGGGCCTCCTACAATGAGCAGTTCTTC.

DNA for the CDR3: TGTGCCAGCAGTGAAGCGATAGGAGTCACTGAAGCTTTCTTT. Its protein product is CASSEAIGVTEAFF. The chain couples TRBV6-1 to TRBJ1-1, with D uncertain. The CDR3 is made up of 14 amino acids. CDR1 and CDR2 from the germline V gene are MNHNS and SASEGT. Trimming took 0 bases from V and 4 from J, leaving 9 bases between them.

This clone was recorded once. J is TRBJ1-5 and V is TRBV19; D possibly corresponds to TRBD1 (6 bases). Germline lookup yields CDR1 LNHDA and CDR2 SQIVND (reference sequence). CDR3 size: 16 residues. The ends were cut back, 7 bases at V and 7 bases at J, with 23 bases in the middle. This CDR3 is CASTHGLTRGIQPQHF. CDR3 nucleotide sequence: TGTGCCAGTACCCATGGTCTTACTAGGGGGATACAGCCCCAGCATTTT. The full variable domain, in which reference TRBV19 and TRBJ1-5 provide the parts outside the CDR3, is DGGITQSPKYLFRKEGQNVTLSCEQNLNHDAMYWYRQDPGQGLRLIYYSQIVNDFQKGDIAEGYSVSREKKESFPLTVTSAQKNPTAFYLCASTHGLTRGIQPQHFGDGTRLSIL.

The chain links TRBV3-1 (or the pseudogene TRBV3-2) to TRBJ1-1, with TRBD1 matching 9 bases. CDR3 length equals 16 residues. With 4 bases clipped from V and 4 bases from J, the junction kept 10 bases outside the gene matches. In germline, CDR1 is LGHDT, CDR2 YNNKEL (reference sequence). In DNA, the CDR3 is TGTGCCAGCAGCCGGGGGGGGACAGGGAGCATCACTGAAGCTTTCTTT. This gives the protein CASSRGGTGSITEAFF.

The rearrangement joins TRBV28 to TRBJ1-1, with no clear D. V was cut by 10 bases and J by 1 base, with 10 bases left in between. The CDR3 totals 12 residues. From germline, CDR1 is MDHEN and CDR2 SYDVKM. The CDR3 region is CAINGWNTEAFF. The CDR3 DNA sequence: TGTGCCATCAACGGGTGGAACACTGAAGCTTTCTTT.

V and J are TRBV28 and TRBJ2-1; 9 bases line up with TRBD2. CDR1 is MDHEN and CDR2 is SYDVKM in the germline V gene. V shed 6 bases and J 5 bases; nucleotides not matched to a gene: 8. The CDR3 totals 15 residues. CDR3 amino acids: CASSRGGAINNEQFF. CDR3 in DNA: TGTGCCAGCAGCCGCGGGGGGGCGATTAACAATGAGCAGTTCTTC.

The chain has TRBV3-1 (or the pseudogene TRBV3-2) and TRBJ2-7; 8 positions match TRBD2. Germline V gene lookup returns CDR1 LGHDT and CDR2 YNNKEL (reference sequence). Trimming cost V 6 bases and J 6 bases; bases outside gene matches: 10. The CDR3 loop spans 14 amino acids. For the CDR3, the DNA is TGTGCCAGCAGTCCCGGGACTAGAGTCGCCGAGCAGTACTTC. Its protein product is CASSPGTRVAEQYF.

The J gene is TRBJ2-2, the V gene TRBV7-2, with D perhaps matching TRBD1 (8 bases). From germline, CDR1 is SGHTA and CDR2 FQGNSA. The germline V and J ends were trimmed by 4 bases and 7 bases, with 19 bases remaining between them. The CDR3 is 16 amino acids. This CDR3 reads CASSSGQGGFGGELFF. For the CDR3, the DNA is TGTGCCAGCAGCTCCGGACAGGGAGGGTTCGGCGGGGAGCTGTTTTTT.

CDR3 DNA: TGTGCCAGCAGCCAAGATCAAAGCAATCAGCCCCAGCATTTT. Amino acids: CASSQDQSNQPQHF. J is TRBJ1-5 and V is TRBV3-1 (or the pseudogene TRBV3-2); D is uncertain. The CDR3 spans 14 residues. Germline V lookup: CDR1 LGHDT, CDR2 YNNKEL (reference sequence). V dropped 0 bases and J dropped 1 base, with 4 bases sitting between them.

This chain uses TRBV18 with TRBJ1-5; TRBD1 aligns across 8 bases. V lost 2 bases and J lost 3; bases outside the gene matches: 6. The germline CDR1 and CDR2 sequences are KGHSH and LQKENI. This CDR3 contains 16 residues. Here the CDR3 reads CASSPGQGWNNQPQHF. The DNA of the CDR3 is TGTGCCAGCTCACCAGGACAGGGTTGGAACAATCAGCCCCAGCATTTT. The full variable domain, in which reference TRBV18 and TRBJ1-5 provide the parts outside the CDR3, is NAGVMQNPRHLVRRRGQEARLRCSPMKGHSHVYWYRQLPEEGLKFMVYLQKENIIDESGMPKERFSAEFPKEGPSILRIQQVVRGDSAAYFCASSPGQGWNNQPQHFGDGTRLSIL.

The chain uses TRBV29-1 and TRBJ1-2; weak D call: TRBD1 (6 bases). Between the trimmed V and J ends, which lost 3 bases and 2 bases, there was a span of 13 bases. The CDR3 has 14 residues. The V gene's germline CDR1 is SQVTM and CDR2 ANQGSEA. CDR3 sequence (DNA): TGCAGCGTTGAGGTCCCAGGGGCCAACTATGGCTACACCTTC. This gives the protein CSVEVPGANYGYTF.

The CDR3 loop is CASNRAGGRGGTEAFF. The CDR3, as DNA: TGCGCCAGCAATCGTGCAGGGGGCCGGGGAGGCACTGAAGCTTTCTTT. V gene TRBV10-2 combines with J gene TRBJ1-1, with 8 bases identical to TRBD1. Germline V lookup: CDR1 WSHSY, CDR2 SAAADI. This CDR3 is 16 amino acids long. V lost 7 bases to trimming and J lost 4 bases; unmatched junction nucleotides: 14.

Here the CDR3 DNA reads TGTGCCAGCAGCTTGTCACTAGCCGGATACAATGAGCAGTTCTTC. It encodes CASSLSLAGYNEQFF. The gene calls are TRBV5-4 and TRBJ2-1, with D perhaps TRBD2 (6 bases). The CDR3 extends over 15 amino acids. In germline, CDR1 is SGHNT, CDR2 YYREEE (reference sequence). Trimming shortened V by 1 base and J by 4 bases, and 12 bases separated the two germline ends.

V gene TRBV19 combines with J gene TRBJ1-4; 7 bases are a match to TRBD1. V dropped 2 bases and J dropped 3; count of bases not matched to a gene: 3. There are 15 residues in the CDR3. Looked up from germline, CDR1 is LNHDA and CDR2 is SQIVND (reference sequence). The CDR3 sequence: CASSILGTANEKLFF. DNA for the CDR3: TGTGCCAGTAGTATATTAGGGACAGCTAATGAAAAACTGTTTTTT.

The chain has TRBV6-5 and TRBJ1-2; 7 positions match TRBD1. Per the germline V gene, CDR1 is MNHEY and CDR2 is SVGAGI. There are 16 residues in the CDR3. The V gene end was trimmed by 0 bases and the J gene end by 4 bases; junction bases not matched to a gene: 8. Here the CDR3 reads CASSYSRQGKAYGYTF. CDR3 sequence (DNA): TGTGCCAGCAGTTACTCTAGACAGGGCAAAGCCTATGGCTACACCTTC.

The rearrangement uses TRBV6-5 and TRBJ1-2; 9 bases match TRBD1. Losses at the gene ends were 5 bases for V and 7 bases for J; bases not matched to a gene: 11. The CDR3 is 15 amino acids. Germline CDR1 and CDR2: MNHEY and SVGAGI. CDR3 in DNA: TGTGCCAGCAGTACGATAACAGGGGGCGCCGGTGGCTACACCTTC. This encodes CASSTITGGAGGYTF.